A selection of T cell receptor beta chains follows, all from one sample in a study of blood T cell repertoires in COVID-19. Using immunoSEQ multiplex PCR, the repertoire was profiled, and TCRdb retains in-frame clones only, with some absent. The repertoire includes some 250,000 clones, 75% to 90% of them detected once, and roughly 8.6% sits in the top ten. The sequenced sample was PBMCs or T cells enriched from blood (not recorded which). Receptors were obtained from a man in his forties or fifties who had recovered from COVID-19. CDR3s include the opening cysteine and the closing phenylalanine or tryptophan. Fields, in order: D gene, J gene, V gene, clone size, CDR3 DNA, CDR3 protein. A D gene is named only where the DNA matches it firmly. Expanded clones get a size class; other rows say once, few or many, or leave the size out.

TRBD2,TRBJ2-7,TRBV11-2,-,TGTGCCAGCACCTTCAGACCGGGACTAGCTAGGTACTTC,CASTFRPGLARYF
TRBD2,TRBJ2-1,TRBV7-8,-,TGTGCCAGCGACAGACTAGCGGGAGACGAGCAGTTCTTC,CASDRLAGDEQFF
-,TRBJ1-1,TRBV28,-,TGTGCCAGCAGCGGGACACCTGACACTGAAGCTTTCTTT,CASSGTPDTEAFF
TRBD1,TRBJ2-3,TRBV5-1,-,TGCGCCAGCAGCTTGGAAGGACAGGGGTCCACAGATACGCAGTATTTT,CASSLEGQGSTDTQYF
TRBD2,TRBJ2-1,TRBV11-2,-,TGTGCCAGCAGCTTAACCCCCTTGGCGGGGGGCAATGAGCAGTTCTTC,CASSLTPLAGGNEQFF
-,TRBJ1-3,TRBV4-3,-,TGCGCCAGCAGCCAAGATTCGAGTACCTCTGGAAACACCATATATTTT,CASSQDSSTSGNTIYF
-,TRBJ2-7,TRBV28,-,TGTGCCAGCAGTCTACAGGGTTACGAGCAGTACTTC,CASSLQGYEQYF
-,TRBJ2-6,TRBV27,-,TGTGCCAGCAGTTCTCTAGGGCAGGGGTCTGGGGCCAACGTCCTGACTTTC,CASSSLGQGSGANVLTF
TRBD1,TRBJ1-1,TRBV10-3,-,TGTGCCATCAGTGAGGAGGGGGCGGACACTGAAGCTTTCTTT,CAISEEGADTEAFF
TRBD1,TRBJ2-7,TRBV11-2,-,TGTGCCAGCAGCTTAGAAATGGGACAGGGCTACGAGCAGTACTTC,CASSLEMGQGYEQYF
-,TRBJ2-1,TRBV19,-,TGTGCCAGTAGTAGGTCCTCTCGGCGGTCCTACAATGAGCAGTTCTTC,CASSRSSRRSYNEQFF
-,TRBJ2-7,TRBV15,-,TGTGCCACCAGCAGATTAAATCTGACAACCTACGAGCAGTACTTC,CATSRLNLTTYEQYF
-,TRBJ1-5,TRBV12-3/TRBV12-4,-,TGTGCCAGCACAAGGGGCGGTCAGCCCCAGCATTTT,CASTRGGQPQHF
TRBD1,TRBJ1-5,TRBV12-3/TRBV12-4,-,TGTGCCAGCAGGACAGGGGGCAATCAGCCCCAGCATTTT,CASRTGGNQPQHF
TRBD2,TRBJ2-5,TRBV7-2,-,TGTGCCAGCAGCAATAGCGGGACAAAAGGGGAGACCCAGTACTTC,CASSNSGTKGETQYF
-,TRBJ2-3,TRBV12-5,-,TGTGCTAGTGGTTTGGAGGGGCCCCAATGGTCCACAGATACGCAGTATTTT,CASGLEGPQWSTDTQYF
-,TRBJ1-1,TRBV12-3/TRBV12-4,-,TGTGCCAGCAGCGCGACAGTGAACACTGAAGCTTTCTTT,CASSATVNTEAFF
-,TRBJ2-7,TRBV27,few,TGTGCCAGCAGTTTGACTAGTGCCTACGAGCAGTACTTC,CASSLTSAYEQYF
-,TRBJ2-1,TRBV6-4,-,TGTGCCAGCAGTGACTCGTGGACAGCGTACAATGAGCAGTTCTTC,CASSDSWTAYNEQFF
-,TRBJ2-5,TRBV11-2,-,TGTGCCAGCAGCTTATCTAGCGAACAAGAGACCCAGTACTTC,CASSLSSEQETQYF
TRBD1,TRBJ1-2,TRBV5-1,-,TGCGCCAGCAATATACAGGGGTTTGACTATGGCTACACCTTC,CASNIQGFDYGYTF
-,TRBJ1-1,TRBV7-2,-,TGTGCCAGCAGTATCTTAGGGGTCCCGAGCACTGAAGCTTTCTTT,CASSILGVPSTEAFF
-,TRBJ2-2,TRBV11-3,-,TGTGCCAGCAGCTTAATTCAGACCGGGGAGCTGTTTTTT,CASSLIQTGELFF
TRBD1,TRBJ2-5,TRBV4-2,-,TGTGCCAGCAGCCGAAGTAACGTCAGGGGGACGGTGGAGACCCAGTACTTC,CASSRSNVRGTVETQYF
TRBD1,TRBJ2-1,TRBV7-3,-,TGTGCCAGCAGCCGGAAAGGACAGGGGGTCTACAATGAGCAGTTCTTC,CASSRKGQGVYNEQFF
-,TRBJ1-5,TRBV6-1,-,TGTGCCAGCAGTGAAAGAGCAGGGGAAGATCAGCCCCAGCATTTT,CASSERAGEDQPQHF
TRBD2,TRBJ2-1,TRBV9,-,TGTGCCAGCTGCCCTTTTAGCGGGAGTTTCAATGAGCAGTTCTTC,CASCPFSGSFNEQFF
-,TRBJ2-1,TRBV11-1,-,TGTGCCAGCAGCCTCTACCTAGTGGGAGCAGGCAATGAGCAGTTCTTC,CASSLYLVGAGNEQFF
-,TRBJ1-2,TRBV5-1,-,TGCGCCAGCAGCATTGCAGATAACTATGGCTACACCTTC,CASSIADNYGYTF
TRBD2,TRBJ2-5,TRBV18,-,TGTGCCAGCTCACCTCCTCTGGGCGGGGGGGCTGAAGAGACCCAGTACTTC,CASSPPLGGGAEETQYF
TRBD1,TRBJ2-3,TRBV28,-,TGTGCCAGCAGTCAGGCAGGGGGCGCGTCCCATACGCAGTATTTT,CASSQAGGASHTQYF
-,TRBJ2-7,TRBV7-9,-,TGTGCCAGCAGCCACGGACCTGACGGAGGTGGATTGTCCTACGAGCAGTACTTC,CASSHGPDGGGLSYEQYF
TRBD1,TRBJ2-1,TRBV19,-,TGTGCCACCTGGACAGGACCCTACAATGAGCAGTTCTTC,CATWTGPYNEQFF
-,TRBJ1-5,TRBV6-5,once,TGTGCCAGCAGGCAGACAGGAGGACGTAGACAGCCCCAGCATTTT,CASRQTGGRRQPQHF
TRBD1,TRBJ2-1,TRBV5-4,-,TGTGCCAGCAGCAGCGAAATGACCGGGACAGGGACCTACAATGAGCAGTTCTTC,CASSSEMTGTGTYNEQFF
TRBD1,TRBJ2-7,TRBV28,-,TGTGCCAGCTCCGGGACAGTTGATTACGAGCAGTACTTC,CASSGTVDYEQYF
TRBD1,TRBJ2-1,TRBV7-3,-,TGTGCCAGCAGCTCCACAGGGGAGACCAATGAGCAGTTCTTC,CASSSTGETNEQFF
-,TRBJ2-2,TRBV5-6,-,TGTGCCAGCAGGTGGACAGTGAACACCGGGGAGCTGTTTTTT,CASRWTVNTGELFF
-,TRBJ1-1,TRBV15,once,TGTGCCACCAGCAGAGGTGGGGCAGGGGCCACTGAAGCTTTCTTT,CATSRGGAGATEAFF
-,TRBJ1-2,TRBV12-3/TRBV12-4,-,TGTGCCAGTCAGGGTCGGGACTATGGCTACACCTTC,CASQGRDYGYTF